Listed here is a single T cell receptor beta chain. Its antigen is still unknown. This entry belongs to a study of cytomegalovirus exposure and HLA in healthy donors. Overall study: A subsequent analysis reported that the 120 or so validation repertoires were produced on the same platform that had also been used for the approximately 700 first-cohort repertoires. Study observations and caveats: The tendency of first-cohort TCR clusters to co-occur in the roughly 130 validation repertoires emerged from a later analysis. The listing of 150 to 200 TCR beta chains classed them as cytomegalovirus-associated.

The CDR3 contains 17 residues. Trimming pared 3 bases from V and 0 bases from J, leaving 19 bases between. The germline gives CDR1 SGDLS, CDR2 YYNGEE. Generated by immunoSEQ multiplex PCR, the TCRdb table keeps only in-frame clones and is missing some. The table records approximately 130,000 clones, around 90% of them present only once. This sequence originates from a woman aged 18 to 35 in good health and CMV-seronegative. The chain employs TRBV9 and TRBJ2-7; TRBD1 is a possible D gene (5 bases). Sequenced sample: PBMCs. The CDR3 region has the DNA TGTGCCAGCAGCGGTAGCCCAGAGACAGATTTCTCCTACGAGCAGTACTTC. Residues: CASSGSPETDFSYEQYF.